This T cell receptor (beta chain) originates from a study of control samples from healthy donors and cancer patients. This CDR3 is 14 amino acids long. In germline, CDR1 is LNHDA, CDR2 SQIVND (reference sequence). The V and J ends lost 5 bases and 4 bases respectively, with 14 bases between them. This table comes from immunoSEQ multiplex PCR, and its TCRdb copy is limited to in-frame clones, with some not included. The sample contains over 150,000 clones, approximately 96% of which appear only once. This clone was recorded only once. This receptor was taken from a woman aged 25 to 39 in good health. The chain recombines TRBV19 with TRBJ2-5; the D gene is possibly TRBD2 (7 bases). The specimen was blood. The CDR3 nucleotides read TGTGCCAGTAGTGACTACAGGGAGGGAGAGACCCAGTACTTC. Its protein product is CASSDYREGETQYF.